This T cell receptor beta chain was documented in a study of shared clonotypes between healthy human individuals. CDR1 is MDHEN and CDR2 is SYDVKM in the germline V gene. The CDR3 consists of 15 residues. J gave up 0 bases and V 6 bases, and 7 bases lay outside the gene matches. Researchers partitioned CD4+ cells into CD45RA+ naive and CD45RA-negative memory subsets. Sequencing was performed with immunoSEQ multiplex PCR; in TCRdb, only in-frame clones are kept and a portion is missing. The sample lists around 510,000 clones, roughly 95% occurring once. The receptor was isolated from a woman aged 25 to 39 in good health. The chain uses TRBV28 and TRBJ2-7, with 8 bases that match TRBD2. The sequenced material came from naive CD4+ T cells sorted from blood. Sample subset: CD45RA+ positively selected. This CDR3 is CASSLGGASSYEQYF. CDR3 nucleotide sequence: TGTGCCAGCAGCCTCGGGGGGGCTAGCTCCTACGAGCAGTACTTC.